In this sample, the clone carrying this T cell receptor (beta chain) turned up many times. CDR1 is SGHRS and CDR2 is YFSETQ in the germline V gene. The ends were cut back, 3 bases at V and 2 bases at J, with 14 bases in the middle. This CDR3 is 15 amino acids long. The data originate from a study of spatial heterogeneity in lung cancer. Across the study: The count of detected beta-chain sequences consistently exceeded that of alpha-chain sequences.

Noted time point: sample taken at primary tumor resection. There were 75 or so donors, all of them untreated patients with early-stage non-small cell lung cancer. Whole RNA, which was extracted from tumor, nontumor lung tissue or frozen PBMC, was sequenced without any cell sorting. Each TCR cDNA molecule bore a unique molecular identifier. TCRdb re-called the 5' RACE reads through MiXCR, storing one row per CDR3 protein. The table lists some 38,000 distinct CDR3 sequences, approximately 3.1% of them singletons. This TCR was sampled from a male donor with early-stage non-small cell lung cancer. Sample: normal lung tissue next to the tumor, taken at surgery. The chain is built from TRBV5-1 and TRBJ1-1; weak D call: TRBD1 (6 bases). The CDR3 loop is CASSWGALRNTEAFF. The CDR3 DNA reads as TGCGCCAGCAGCTGGGGGGCGTTGAGAAACACTGAAGCTTTCTTT.